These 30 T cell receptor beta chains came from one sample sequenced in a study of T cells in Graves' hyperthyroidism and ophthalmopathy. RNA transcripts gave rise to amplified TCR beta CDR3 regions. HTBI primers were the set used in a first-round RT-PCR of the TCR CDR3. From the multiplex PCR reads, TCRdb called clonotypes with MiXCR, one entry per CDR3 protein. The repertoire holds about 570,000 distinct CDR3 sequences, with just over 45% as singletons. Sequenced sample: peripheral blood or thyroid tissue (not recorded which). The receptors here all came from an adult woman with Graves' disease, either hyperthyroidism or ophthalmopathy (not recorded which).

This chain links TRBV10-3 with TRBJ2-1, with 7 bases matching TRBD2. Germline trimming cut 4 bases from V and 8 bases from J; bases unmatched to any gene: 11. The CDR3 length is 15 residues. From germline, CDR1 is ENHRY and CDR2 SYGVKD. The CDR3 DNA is TGTGCCATCAGTGTTGAGCGGGGCCTTTCGGATGAGCAGTTCTTC. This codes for CAISVERGLSDEQFF.

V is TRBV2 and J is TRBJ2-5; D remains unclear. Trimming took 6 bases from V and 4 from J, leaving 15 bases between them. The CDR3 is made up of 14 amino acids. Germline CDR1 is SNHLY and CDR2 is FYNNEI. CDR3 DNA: TGTGCCAGCAGCTATCCCCGGGCCCGAGAGACCCAGTACTTC. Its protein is CASSYPRARETQYF.

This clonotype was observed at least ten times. This CDR3 is CASSESGGKSYGYTF. DNA for the CDR3: TGTGCCAGCAGTGAATCAGGGGGAAAGAGCTATGGCTACACCTTC. This chain connects TRBV25-1 to TRBJ1-2, with 7 bases lining up with TRBD1. This CDR3 has 15 residues. V trimming: 1 base; J trimming: 4 bases; junction bases outside the gene matches: 6. The V gene's germline CDR1 is MGHDK and CDR2 SYGVNS.

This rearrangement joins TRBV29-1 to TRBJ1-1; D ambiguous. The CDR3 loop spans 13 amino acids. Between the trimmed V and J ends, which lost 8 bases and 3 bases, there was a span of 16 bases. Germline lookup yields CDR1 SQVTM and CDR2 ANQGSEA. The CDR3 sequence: CSLGPGQDTEAFF. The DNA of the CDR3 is TGCAGCTTGGGCCCCGGGCAGGACACTGAAGCTTTCTTT.

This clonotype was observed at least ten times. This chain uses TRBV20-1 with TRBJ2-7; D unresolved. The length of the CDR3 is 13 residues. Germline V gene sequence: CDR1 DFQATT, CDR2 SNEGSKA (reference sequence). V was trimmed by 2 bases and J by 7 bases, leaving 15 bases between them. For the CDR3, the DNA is TGCAGTGCTAGATGGGGTCTTTCGAAAGAGCAGTACTTC. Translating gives CSARWGLSKEQYF.

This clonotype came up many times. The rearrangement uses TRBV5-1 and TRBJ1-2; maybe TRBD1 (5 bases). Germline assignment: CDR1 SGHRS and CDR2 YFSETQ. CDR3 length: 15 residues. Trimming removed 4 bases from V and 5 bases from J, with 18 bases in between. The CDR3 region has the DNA TGCGCCAGCAGCCAGGACATTTTGGGCCAGTATGGCTACACCTTC. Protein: CASSQDILGQYGYTF.

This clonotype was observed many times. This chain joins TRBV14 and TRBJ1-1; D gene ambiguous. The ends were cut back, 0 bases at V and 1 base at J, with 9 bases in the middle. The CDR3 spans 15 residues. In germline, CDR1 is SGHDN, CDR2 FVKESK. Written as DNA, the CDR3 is TGTGCCAGCAGCCAAGAACGGACGGAGAACACTGAAGCTTTCTTT. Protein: CASSQERTENTEAFF.

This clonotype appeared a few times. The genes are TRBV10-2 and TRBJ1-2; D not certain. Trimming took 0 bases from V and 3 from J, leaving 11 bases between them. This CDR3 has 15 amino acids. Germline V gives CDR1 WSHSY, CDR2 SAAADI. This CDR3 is CASSESVVGHYGYTF. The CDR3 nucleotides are TGCGCCAGCAGTGAGTCCGTAGTAGGACACTATGGCTACACCTTC.

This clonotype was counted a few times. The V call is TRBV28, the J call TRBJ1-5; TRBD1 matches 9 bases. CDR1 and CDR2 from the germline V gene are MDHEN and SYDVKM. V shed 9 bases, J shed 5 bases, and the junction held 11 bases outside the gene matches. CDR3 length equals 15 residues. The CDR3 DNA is TGTGCCAGTTCCCCCACAGGGGGCCGGGATCAGCCCCAGCATTTT. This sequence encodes CASSPTGGRDQPQHF. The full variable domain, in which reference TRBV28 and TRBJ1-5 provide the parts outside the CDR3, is DVKVTQSSRYLVKRTGEKVFLECVQDMDHENMFWYRQDPGLGLRLIYFSYDVKMKEKGDIPEGYSVSREKKERFSLILESASTNQTSMYLCASSPTGGRDQPQHFGDGTRLSIL.

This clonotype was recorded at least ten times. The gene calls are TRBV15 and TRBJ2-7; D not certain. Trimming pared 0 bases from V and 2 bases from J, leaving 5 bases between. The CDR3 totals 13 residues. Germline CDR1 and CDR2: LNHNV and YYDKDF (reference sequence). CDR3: CATSRDVPYEQYF. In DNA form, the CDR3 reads TGTGCCACCAGCAGAGACGTACCCTACGAGCAGTACTTC.

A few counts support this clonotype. CDR3 protein: CSAAEENEAFF. CDR3 DNA: TGCAGCGCGGCCGAAGAGAATGAAGCTTTCTTT. The rearrangement uses TRBV29-1 and TRBJ1-1; D gene unclear. V shed 7 bases and J shed 7 bases, with 13 bases lying between them. The CDR3 covers 11 residues. In germline, CDR1 is SQVTM, CDR2 ANQGSEA.

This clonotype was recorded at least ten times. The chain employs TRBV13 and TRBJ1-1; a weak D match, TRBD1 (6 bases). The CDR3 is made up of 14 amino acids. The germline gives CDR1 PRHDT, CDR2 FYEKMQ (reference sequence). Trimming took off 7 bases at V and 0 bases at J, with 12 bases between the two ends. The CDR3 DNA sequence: TGTGCCAGCACAAAGGGACAAATGAACACTGAAGCTTTCTTT. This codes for CASTKGQMNTEAFF. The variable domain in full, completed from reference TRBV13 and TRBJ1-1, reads AAGVIQSPRHLIKEKRETATLKCYPIPRHDTVYWYQQGPGQDPQFLISFYEKMQSDKGSIPDRFSAQQFSDYHSELNMSSLELGDSALYFCASTKGQMNTEAFFGQGTRLTVV.

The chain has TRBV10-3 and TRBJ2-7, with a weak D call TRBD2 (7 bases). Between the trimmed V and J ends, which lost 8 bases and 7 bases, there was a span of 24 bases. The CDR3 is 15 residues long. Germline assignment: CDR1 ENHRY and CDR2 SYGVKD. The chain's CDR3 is CAIGPDAGAVKEQYF. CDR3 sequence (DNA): TGTGCCATCGGGCCCGACGCGGGGGCGGTAAAAGAGCAGTACTTC.

The CDR3 loop is CASSWPGNTIYF. The CDR3 coding sequence is TGTGCCAGCAGTTGGCCGGGAAACACCATATATTTT. The V gene is TRBV12-3 or TRBV12-4, the J gene TRBJ1-3, with D unclear. V lost 4 bases and J 4 bases, leaving 5 bases between the germline ends. CDR3 length: 12 amino acids.

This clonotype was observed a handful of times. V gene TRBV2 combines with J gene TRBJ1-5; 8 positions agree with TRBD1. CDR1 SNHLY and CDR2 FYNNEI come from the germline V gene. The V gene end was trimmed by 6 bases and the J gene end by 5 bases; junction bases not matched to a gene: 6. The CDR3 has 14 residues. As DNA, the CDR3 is TGTGCCAGCAGGATAGGGACAGGAGATCAGCCCCAGCATTTT. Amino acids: CASRIGTGDQPQHF.

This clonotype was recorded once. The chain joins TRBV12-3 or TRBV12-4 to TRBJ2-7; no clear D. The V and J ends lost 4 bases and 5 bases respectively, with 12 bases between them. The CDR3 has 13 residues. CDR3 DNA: TGTGCCAGCAGTTATGAACTCCCCGACGAGCAGTACTTC. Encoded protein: CASSYELPDEQYF.

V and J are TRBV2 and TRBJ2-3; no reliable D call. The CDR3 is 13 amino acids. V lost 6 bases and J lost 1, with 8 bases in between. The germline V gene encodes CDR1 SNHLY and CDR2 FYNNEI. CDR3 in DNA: TGTGCCAGCAGCAATCCCGGCACAGATACGCAGTATTTT. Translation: CASSNPGTDTQYF.

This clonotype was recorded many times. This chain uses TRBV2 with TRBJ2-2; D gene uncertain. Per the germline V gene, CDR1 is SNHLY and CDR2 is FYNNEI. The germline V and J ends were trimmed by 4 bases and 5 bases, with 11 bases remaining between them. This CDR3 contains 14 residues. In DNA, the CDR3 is TGTGCCAGCAGTGGACTCTATGGTACCGGGGAGCTGTTTTTT. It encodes CASSGLYGTGELFF.

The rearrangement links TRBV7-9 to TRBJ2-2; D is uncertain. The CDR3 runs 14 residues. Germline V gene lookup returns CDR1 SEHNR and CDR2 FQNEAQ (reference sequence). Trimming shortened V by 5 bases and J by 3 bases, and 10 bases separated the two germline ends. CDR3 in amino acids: CASSDPWHTGELFF. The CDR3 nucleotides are TGTGCCAGCAGCGATCCCTGGCACACCGGGGAGCTGTTTTTT. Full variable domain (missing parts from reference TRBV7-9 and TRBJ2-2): DTGVSQNPRHKITKRGQNVTFRCDPISEHNRLYWYRQTLGQGPEFLTYFQNEAQLEKSRLLSDRFSAERPKGSFSTLEIQRTEQGDSAMYLCASSDPWHTGELFFGEGSRLTVL.

The CDR3: CASSLVRGEPRNTIYF. The CDR3 DNA reads TGTGCCAGCAGCCTCGTACGGGGCGAGCCGCGAAACACCATATATTTT. The chain employs TRBV12-3 or TRBV12-4 and TRBJ1-3; D may be TRBD1 (5 bases). V shed 6 bases and J shed 5 bases, with 20 bases lying between them. The length of the CDR3 is 16 residues.

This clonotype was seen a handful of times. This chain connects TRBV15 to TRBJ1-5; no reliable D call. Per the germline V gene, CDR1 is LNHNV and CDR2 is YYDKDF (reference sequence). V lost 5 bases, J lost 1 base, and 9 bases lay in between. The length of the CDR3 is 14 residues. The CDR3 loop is CATSQLVSNQPQHF. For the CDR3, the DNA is TGTGCCACCAGCCAGTTAGTAAGCAATCAGCCCCAGCATTTT.

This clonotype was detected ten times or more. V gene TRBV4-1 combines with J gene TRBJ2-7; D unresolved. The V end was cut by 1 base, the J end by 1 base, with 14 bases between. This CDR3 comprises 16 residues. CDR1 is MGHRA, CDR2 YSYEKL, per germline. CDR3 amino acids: CASSQASWTVSYEQYF. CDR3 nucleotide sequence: TGCGCCAGCAGCCAAGCATCCTGGACCGTATCCTACGAGCAGTACTTC.

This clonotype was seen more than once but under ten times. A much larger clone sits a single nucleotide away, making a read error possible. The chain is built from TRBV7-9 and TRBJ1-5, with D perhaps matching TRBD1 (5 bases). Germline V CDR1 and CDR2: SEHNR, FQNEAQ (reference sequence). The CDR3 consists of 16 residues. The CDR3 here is CAGSLGVGYSNQPQHF. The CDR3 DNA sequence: TGTGCCGGCAGCTTAGGGGTGGGGTATAGCAATCAGCCCCAGCATTTT.

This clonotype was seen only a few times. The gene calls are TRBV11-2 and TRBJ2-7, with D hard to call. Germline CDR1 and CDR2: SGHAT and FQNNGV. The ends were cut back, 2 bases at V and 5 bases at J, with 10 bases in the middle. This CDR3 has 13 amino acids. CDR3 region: CASSLNQANEQYF. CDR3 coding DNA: TGTGCCAGCAGCTTAAATCAAGCGAACGAGCAGTACTTC.

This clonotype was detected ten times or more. The CDR3 reads CASSPRLGELHSPLHF. The CDR3 DNA reads as TGCGCCAGCAGCCCAAGGCTCGGAGAACTCCATTCACCCCTCCACTTT. The chain recombines TRBV4-1 with TRBJ1-6, with unresolved D. This CDR3 spans 16 amino acids. In germline, CDR1 is MGHRA, CDR2 YSYEKL. Trimming stripped 4 bases from V and 8 bases from J, with 18 bases between.

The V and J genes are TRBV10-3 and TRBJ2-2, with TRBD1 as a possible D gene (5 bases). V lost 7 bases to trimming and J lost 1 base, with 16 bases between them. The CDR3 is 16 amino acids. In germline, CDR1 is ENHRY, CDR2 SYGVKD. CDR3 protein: CAINALDKRNTGELFF. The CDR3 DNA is TGTGCCATCAACGCACTGGACAAGCGGAACACCGGGGAGCTGTTTTTT.

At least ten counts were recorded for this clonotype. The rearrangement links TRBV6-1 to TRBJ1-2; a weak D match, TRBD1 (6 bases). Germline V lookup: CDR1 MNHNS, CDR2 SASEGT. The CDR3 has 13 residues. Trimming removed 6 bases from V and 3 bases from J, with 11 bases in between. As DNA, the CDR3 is TGTGCCAGCAGGCAACAGGGCTACTATGGCTACACCTTC. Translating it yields CASRQQGYYGYTF.

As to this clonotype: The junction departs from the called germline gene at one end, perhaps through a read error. CDR3 nucleotide sequence: TGTGCCAGCAGCTTGGGGGCGGGGCGAACGAACACCGGGGAGCTGTCTTGG. It specifies CASSLGAGRTNTGELSW. This chain connects TRBV7-9 to TRBJ2-2; D may be TRBD1 or TRBD2 (6 bases each). Germline V gene sequence: CDR1 SEHNR, CDR2 FQNEAQ (reference sequence). CDR3 length equals 17 residues.

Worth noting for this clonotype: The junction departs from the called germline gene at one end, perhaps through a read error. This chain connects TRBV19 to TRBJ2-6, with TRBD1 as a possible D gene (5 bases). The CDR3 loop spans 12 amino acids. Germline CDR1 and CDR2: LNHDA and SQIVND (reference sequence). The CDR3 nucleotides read TGTGCCAGTAGTCCCAACCTGGACACTGAAGCTTTC. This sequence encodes CASSPNLDTEAF.

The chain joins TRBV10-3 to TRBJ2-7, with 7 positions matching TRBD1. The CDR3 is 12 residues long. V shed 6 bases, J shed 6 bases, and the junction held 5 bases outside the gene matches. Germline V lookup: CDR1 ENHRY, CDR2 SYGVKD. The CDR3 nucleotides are TGTGCCATCAGCGAACAGGGGCCCGAGCAGTACTTC. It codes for CAISEQGPEQYF.